The entry below gives a single T cell receptor (beta chain) sequence along with its context. Its antigen remains unidentified. The sample belongs to a study of Ad26.COV2.S vaccination and SARS-CoV-2 variants. General study results and limits: The study found similar non-spike TCR breadth in vaccine and placebo recipients.

Clones were sequenced by immunoSEQ multiplex PCR, and TCRdb holds only the in-frame ones, with some missing. The sample includes 300,000 to 400,000 clones, around 92% seen only once; the top ten take about 3.9%. Germline V gene lookup returns CDR1 SGHDT and CDR2 YYEEEE. There are 15 residues in the CDR3. V gave up 2 bases and J gave up 4 bases, with 15 bases separating them. This TCR came from a human donor who had recovered from COVID-19. This specimen was peripheral blood, taken after recovery from COVID-19. This sequence joins TRBV5-6 and TRBJ1-2; D is unclear. The CDR3 DNA sequence: TGTGCCAGCAGCTTCGGTAACGATTGGCCCTATGGCTACACCTTC. The encoded protein is CASSFGNDWPYGYTF.